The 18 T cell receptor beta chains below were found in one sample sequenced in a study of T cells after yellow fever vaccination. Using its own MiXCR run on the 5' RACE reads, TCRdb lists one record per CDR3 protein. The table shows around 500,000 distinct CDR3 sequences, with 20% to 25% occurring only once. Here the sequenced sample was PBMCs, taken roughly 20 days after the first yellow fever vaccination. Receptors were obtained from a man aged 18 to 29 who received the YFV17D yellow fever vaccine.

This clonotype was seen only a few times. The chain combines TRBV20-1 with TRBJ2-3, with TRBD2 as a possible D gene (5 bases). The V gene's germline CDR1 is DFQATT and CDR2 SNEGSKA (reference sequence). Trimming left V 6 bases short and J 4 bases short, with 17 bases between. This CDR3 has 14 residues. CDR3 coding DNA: TGCAGTGCCACCTCCCGACTATCGGCAGATACGCAGTATTTT. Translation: CSATSRLSADTQYF.

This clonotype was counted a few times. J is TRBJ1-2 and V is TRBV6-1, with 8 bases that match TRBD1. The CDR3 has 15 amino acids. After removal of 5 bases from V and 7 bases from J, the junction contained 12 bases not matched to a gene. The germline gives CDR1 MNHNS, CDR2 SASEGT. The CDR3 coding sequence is TGTGCCAGCAGTCTGACGACAGGGGTTGCGGGTGGCTACACCTTC. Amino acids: CASSLTTGVAGGYTF.

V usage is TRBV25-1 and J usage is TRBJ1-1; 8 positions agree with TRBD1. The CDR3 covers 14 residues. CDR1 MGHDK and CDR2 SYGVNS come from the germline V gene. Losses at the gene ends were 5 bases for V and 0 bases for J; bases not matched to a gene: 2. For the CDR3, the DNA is TGTGCCAGCAGTACCAGGGGGCTGAACACTGAAGCTTTCTTT. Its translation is CASSTRGLNTEAFF.

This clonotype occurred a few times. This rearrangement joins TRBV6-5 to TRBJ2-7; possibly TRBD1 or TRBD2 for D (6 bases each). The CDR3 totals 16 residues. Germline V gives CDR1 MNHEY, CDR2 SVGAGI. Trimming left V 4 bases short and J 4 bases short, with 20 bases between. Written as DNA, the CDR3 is TGTGCCAGCAGTTTTTCGCGCACGGGGGCGGAGTACGAGCAGTACTTC. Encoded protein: CASSFSRTGAEYEQYF.

The CDR3 DNA sequence: TGCGCCAGCAGCCAAGATCATGGGGAGAGTCAGCCCCAGCATTTT. This gives the protein CASSQDHGESQPQHF. This rearrangement joins TRBV4-1 to TRBJ1-5; no firm D call. V was pared by 0 bases and J by 6 bases, with 12 bases between. CDR1 is MGHRA and CDR2 is YSYEKL in the germline V gene. The CDR3 consists of 15 residues.

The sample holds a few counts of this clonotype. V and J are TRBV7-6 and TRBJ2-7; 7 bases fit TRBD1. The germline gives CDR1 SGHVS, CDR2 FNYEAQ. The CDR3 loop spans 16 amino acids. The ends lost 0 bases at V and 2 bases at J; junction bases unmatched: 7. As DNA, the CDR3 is TGTGCCAGCAGCTTAGCGGGGACAGACACAGCCTACGAGCAGTACTTC. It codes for CASSLAGTDTAYEQYF.

CDR3 sequence: CASTLAWSGGQFF. The DNA for the CDR3 is TGTGCCAGCACCCTTGCTTGGAGCGGGGGGCAGTTCTTC. The chain employs TRBV6-2 or TRBV6-3 and TRBJ2-1; TRBD2 aligns across 8 bases. V gave up 7 bases and J gave up 12 bases; unmatched junction bases: 11. The CDR3 totals 13 residues. Germline CDR1 is MNHEY and CDR2 is SVGEGT.

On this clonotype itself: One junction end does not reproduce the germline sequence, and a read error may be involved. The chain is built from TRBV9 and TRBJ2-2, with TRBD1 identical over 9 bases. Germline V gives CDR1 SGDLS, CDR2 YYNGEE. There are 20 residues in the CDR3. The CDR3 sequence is CTSSVLSGTGYLRNTGELFF. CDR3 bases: TGTACCAGCAGCGTACTATCCGGGACAGGGTATCTCCGGAACACCGGGGAGCTGTTTTTT.

Written as DNA, the CDR3 is TGCGCCAGCAGCCCGAGGGACGGAGCCCCCCCTGAGCAGTTCTTC. Residues: CASSPRDGAPPEQFF. The chain joins TRBV4-1 to TRBJ2-1; D assignment may be TRBD1 or TRBD2 (5 bases each). Germline loops: CDR1 MGHRA, CDR2 YSYEKL. This CDR3 region has 15 residues. V lost 4 bases and J lost 9, with 19 bases in between.

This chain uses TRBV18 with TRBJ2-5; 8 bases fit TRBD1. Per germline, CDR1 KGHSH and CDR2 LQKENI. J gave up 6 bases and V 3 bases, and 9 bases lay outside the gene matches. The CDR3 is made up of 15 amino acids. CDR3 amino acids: CASSPGPGQGKTQYF. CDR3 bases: TGTGCCAGCTCACCTGGGCCCGGACAGGGAAAGACCCAGTACTTC.

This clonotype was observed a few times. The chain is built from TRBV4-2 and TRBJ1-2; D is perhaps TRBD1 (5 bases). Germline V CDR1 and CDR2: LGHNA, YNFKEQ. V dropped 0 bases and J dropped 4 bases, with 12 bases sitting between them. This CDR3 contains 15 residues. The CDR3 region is CASSQDRTRSYGYTF. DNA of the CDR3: TGTGCCAGCAGCCAAGATCGGACAAGATCCTATGGCTACACCTTC.

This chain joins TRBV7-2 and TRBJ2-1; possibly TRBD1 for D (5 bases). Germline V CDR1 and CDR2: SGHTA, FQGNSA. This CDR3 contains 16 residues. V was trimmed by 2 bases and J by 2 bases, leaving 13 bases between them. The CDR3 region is CASSLQGVGAYNEQFF. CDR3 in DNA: TGTGCCAGCAGCTTACAAGGGGTTGGAGCCTACAATGAGCAGTTCTTC.

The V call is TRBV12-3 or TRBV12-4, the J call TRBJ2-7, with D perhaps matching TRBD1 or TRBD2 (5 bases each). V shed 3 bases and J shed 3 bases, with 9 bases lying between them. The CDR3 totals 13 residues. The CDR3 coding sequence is TGTGCCAGCAGTTTTCGTGGGGGCTACGAGCAGTACGTC. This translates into CASSFRGGYEQYV.

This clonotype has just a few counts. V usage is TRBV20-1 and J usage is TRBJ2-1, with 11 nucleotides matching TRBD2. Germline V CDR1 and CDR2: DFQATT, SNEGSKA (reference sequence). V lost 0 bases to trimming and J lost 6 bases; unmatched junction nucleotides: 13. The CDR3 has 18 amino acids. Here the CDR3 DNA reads TGCAGTGCTAGAGATCTTACTAGCGGGGGAATAAGCCCCAATGAGCAGTTCTTC. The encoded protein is CSARDLTSGGISPNEQFF.

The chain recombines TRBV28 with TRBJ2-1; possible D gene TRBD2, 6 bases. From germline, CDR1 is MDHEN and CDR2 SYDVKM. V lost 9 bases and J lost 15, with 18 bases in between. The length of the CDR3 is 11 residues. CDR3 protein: CARGGPLIGFF. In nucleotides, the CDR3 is TGTGCCAGGGGGGGACCCTTAATAGGGTTCTTC.

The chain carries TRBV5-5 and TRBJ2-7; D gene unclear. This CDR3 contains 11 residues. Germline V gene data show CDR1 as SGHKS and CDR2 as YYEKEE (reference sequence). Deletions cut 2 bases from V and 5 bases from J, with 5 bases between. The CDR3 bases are TGTGCCAGCAGCTTACTGAACGAGCAGTACTTC. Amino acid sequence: CASSLLNEQYF.

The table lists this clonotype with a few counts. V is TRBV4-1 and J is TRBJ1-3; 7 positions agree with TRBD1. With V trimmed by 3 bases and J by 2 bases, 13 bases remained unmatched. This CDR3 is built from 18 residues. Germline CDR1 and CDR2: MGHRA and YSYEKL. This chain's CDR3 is CASSHGGTATSPGNTIYF. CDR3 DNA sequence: TGCGCCAGCAGCCACGGAGGGACAGCCACGTCCCCTGGAAACACCATATATTTT.

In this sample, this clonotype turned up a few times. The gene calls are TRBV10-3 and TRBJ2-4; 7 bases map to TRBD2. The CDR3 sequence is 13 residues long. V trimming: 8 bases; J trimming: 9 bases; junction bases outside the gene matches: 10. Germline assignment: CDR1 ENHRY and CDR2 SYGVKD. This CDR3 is CAIGGHGRAIQYF. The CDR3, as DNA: TGTGCCATCGGTGGACATGGGAGGGCCATTCAGTACTTC.